The rows below give T cell receptor beta chains drawn from one sample of a study of CD8+ T cells in alopecia areata. Assay used: immunoSEQ multiplex PCR; TCRdb lists only in-frame clones, some missing. The table lists 120,000 to 150,000 clones, about four fifths of them singletons. The sequenced sample was CD8+ T cells sorted from blood, obtained at week 4, from a patient treated with tofacitinib. All receptors derive from a human donor with alopecia areata. Both conserved end residues are part of each CDR3. The D gene is left open where the match is weak. A row's size may be missing; if present it is once, few, many or a size class.

V gene: TRBV9; D gene: .; J gene: TRBJ1-2; CDR3 length: 14; clone size: .; CDR3 DNA: TGTGCCAGCAGTCCCAGGTCCCGTGACTATGGCTACACCTTC; CDR3 protein: CASSPRSRDYGYTF
V gene: TRBV7-9; D gene: .; J gene: TRBJ2-5; CDR3 length: 15; clone size: .; CDR3 DNA: TGTGCCAGCAGCTTAAGCGAAGTTGACCAAGAGACCCAGTACTTC; CDR3 protein: CASSLSEVDQETQYF
V gene: TRBV7-9; D gene: .; J gene: TRBJ1-2; CDR3 length: 14; clone size: .; CDR3 DNA: TGTGCCAGCAGCCTAGGGAGGGGGAACTATGGCTACACCTTC; CDR3 protein: CASSLGRGNYGYTF
V gene: TRBV6-6; D gene: .; J gene: TRBJ1-5; CDR3 length: 14; clone size: .; CDR3 DNA: TGTGCCAGCAGCTACAAGGGGAGTAATCAGCCCCAGCATTTT; CDR3 protein: CASSYKGSNQPQHF
V gene: TRBV4-1; D gene: TRBD1; J gene: TRBJ2-1; CDR3 length: 17; clone size: .; CDR3 DNA: TGCGCCAGCAGCCAAGTGGGACAGGGGGCGCTTCGGGATGAGCAGTTCTTC; CDR3 protein: CASSQVGQGALRDEQFF
V gene: TRBV30; D gene: .; J gene: TRBJ1-1; CDR3 length: 14; clone size: .; CDR3 DNA: TGTGCCTGGAGTGTAACGCCGGGGAGCACTGAAGCTTTCTTT; CDR3 protein: CAWSVTPGSTEAFF
V gene: TRBV7-9; D gene: .; J gene: TRBJ2-1; CDR3 length: 15; clone size: .; CDR3 DNA: TGTGCCAGCAGCCCTCCGGGACCAGCTAACAATGAGCAGTTCTTC; CDR3 protein: CASSPPGPANNEQFF
V gene: TRBV5-1; D gene: TRBD1; J gene: TRBJ2-7; CDR3 length: 14; clone size: .; CDR3 DNA: TGCGCCAGCAGCTCCGGACAGGGTACCCCCGAGCAGTACTTC; CDR3 protein: CASSSGQGTPEQYF
V gene: TRBV10-3; D gene: .; J gene: TRBJ1-1; CDR3 length: 14; clone size: .; CDR3 DNA: TGTGCCATCAGTGAGAAGTCCTCCGGCGCTGAAGCTTTCTTT; CDR3 protein: CAISEKSSGAEAFF
V gene: TRBV2; D gene: .; J gene: TRBJ2-1; CDR3 length: 14; clone size: .; CDR3 DNA: TGTGCCAGCAGGACGCATAGCTCCTACAATGAGCAGTTCTTC; CDR3 protein: CASRTHSSYNEQFF
V gene: TRBV6-5; D gene: .; J gene: TRBJ2-5; CDR3 length: 13; clone size: .; CDR3 DNA: TGTGCCAGCAGTTATGGGCTACAAGAGACCCAGTACTTC; CDR3 protein: CASSYGLQETQYF
V gene: TRBV4-2; D gene: .; J gene: TRBJ2-7; CDR3 length: 17; clone size: .; CDR3 DNA: TGTGCCAGCAGCCGAGAGGGAACGGGGAGTGGCTCCTACGAGCAGTACTTC; CDR3 protein: CASSREGTGSGSYEQYF
V gene: TRBV6-5; D gene: .; J gene: TRBJ2-5; CDR3 length: 14; clone size: .; CDR3 DNA: TGTGCCTCAGGAGACCCCGGACAGCAAGAGACCCAGTACTTC; CDR3 protein: CASGDPGQQETQYF
V gene: TRBV9; D gene: .; J gene: TRBJ2-1; CDR3 length: 14; clone size: once; CDR3 DNA: TGTGCCAGCAGCCCGTGGGGGGCCCCAGATGAGCAGTTCTTC; CDR3 protein: CASSPWGAPDEQFF
V gene: TRBV5-4; D gene: TRBD2; J gene: TRBJ2-2; CDR3 length: 17; clone size: .; CDR3 DNA: TGTGCCAGCAGCTTGAGGAGCGGGGGGTGGTACACCGGGGAGCTGTTTTTT; CDR3 protein: CASSLRSGGWYTGELFF
V gene: TRBV25-1; D gene: TRBD1; J gene: TRBJ2-7; CDR3 length: 13; clone size: .; CDR3 DNA: TGTGCCAGCACCACCGGGACAGGCTACGAGCAGTACTTC; CDR3 protein: CASTTGTGYEQYF
V gene: TRBV18; D gene: .; J gene: TRBJ2-3; CDR3 length: 16; clone size: .; CDR3 DNA: TGTGCCAGCTCACTGAACCCGGGACACAACACAGATACGCAGTATTTT; CDR3 protein: CASSLNPGHNTDTQYF
V gene: TRBV6-6; D gene: TRBD1; J gene: TRBJ2-5; CDR3 length: 16; clone size: once; CDR3 DNA: TGTGCCAGCAGTTACTCGGGACAGGGGGTTGAAGAGACCCAGTACTTC; CDR3 protein: CASSYSGQGVEETQYF
V gene: TRBV5-6; D gene: .; J gene: TRBJ1-1; CDR3 length: 15; clone size: .; CDR3 DNA: TGTGCCAGCAGCTTGGGGTATGTAGGTAGGACTGAAGCTTTCTTT; CDR3 protein: CASSLGYVGRTEAFF
V gene: TRBV4-3; D gene: .; J gene: TRBJ2-7; CDR3 length: 15; clone size: .; CDR3 DNA: TGCGCCAGCAGCCAAGATGTGGGCCTAATATACGAGCAGTACTTC; CDR3 protein: CASSQDVGLIYEQYF
V gene: TRBV10-2; D gene: TRBD2; J gene: TRBJ2-2; CDR3 length: 16; clone size: .; CDR3 DNA: TGCGCCAGCAGTACTAGCGGGGGGACCTACACCGGGGAGCTGTTTTTT; CDR3 protein: CASSTSGGTYTGELFF
V gene: TRBV4-1; D gene: .; J gene: TRBJ2-7; CDR3 length: 16; clone size: .; CDR3 DNA: TGCGCCAGCAGCCGCCAGGACAGAGACTCTTTCTACGAGCAGTACTTC; CDR3 protein: CASSRQDRDSFYEQYF
V gene: TRBV4-3; D gene: .; J gene: TRBJ2-7; CDR3 length: 16; clone size: .; CDR3 DNA: TGCGCCAGCAGCCCAGGAAGGGCAGTTTGGTCTGCCGAGCAGTACTTC; CDR3 protein: CASSPGRAVWSAEQYF
V gene: TRBV27; D gene: TRBD1; J gene: TRBJ2-1; CDR3 length: 14; clone size: .; CDR3 DNA: TGTGCCAGCAAGAGGGACAGGCAATACAATGAGCAGTTCTTC; CDR3 protein: CASKRDRQYNEQFF
V gene: TRBV27; D gene: .; J gene: TRBJ1-1; CDR3 length: 16; clone size: .; CDR3 DNA: TGTGCCAGCAGTTTTAACGCATTGGGACAGAACACTGAAGCTTTCTTT; CDR3 protein: CASSFNALGQNTEAFF
V gene: TRBV30; D gene: .; J gene: TRBJ2-7; CDR3 length: 12; clone size: .; CDR3 DNA: TGTGCCCGCTACGTGGGGGACGGCGAGCAGTACTTC; CDR3 protein: CARYVGDGEQYF
V gene: TRBV11-3; D gene: .; J gene: TRBJ2-5; CDR3 length: 15; clone size: .; CDR3 DNA: TGTGCCAGCACCCCCGGGGGTCTGCATCGGGAGACCCAGTACTTC; CDR3 protein: CASTPGGLHRETQYF
V gene: TRBV18; D gene: .; J gene: TRBJ2-6; CDR3 length: 17; clone size: .; CDR3 DNA: TGTGCCAGCTCACCACCGGCCCATCTCTCTGGGGCCAACGTCCTGACTTTC; CDR3 protein: CASSPPAHLSGANVLTF
V gene: TRBV2; D gene: .; J gene: TRBJ1-5; CDR3 length: 12; clone size: .; CDR3 DNA: TGTGCCAGCAGTCCCGGCCTGTGGCCCCAGCATTTT; CDR3 protein: CASSPGLWPQHF
V gene: TRBV5-4; D gene: TRBD1; J gene: TRBJ1-1; CDR3 length: 15; clone size: .; CDR3 DNA: TGTGCCAGCAGCTGGGGGACAGGGGGCAATGCTGAAGCTTTCTTT; CDR3 protein: CASSWGTGGNAEAFF
V gene: TRBV5-5; D gene: .; J gene: TRBJ2-7; CDR3 length: 15; clone size: .; CDR3 DNA: TGTGCCAGCAGTTCCCTCGAGACTGGGACTTTCGAGCAGTACTTC; CDR3 protein: CASSSLETGTFEQYF
V gene: TRBV25-1; D gene: .; J gene: TRBJ2-1; CDR3 length: 13; clone size: once; CDR3 DNA: TGTGCCAGCACCCTCGGCGGTTACAATGAGCAGTTCTTC; CDR3 protein: CASTLGGYNEQFF
V gene: TRBV11-2; D gene: .; J gene: TRBJ2-3; CDR3 length: 13; clone size: .; CDR3 DNA: TGTGCCAGCAGCTTACTCGTCACAGATACGCAGTATTTT; CDR3 protein: CASSLLVTDTQYF
V gene: TRBV5-4; D gene: .; J gene: TRBJ2-7; CDR3 length: 11; clone size: .; CDR3 DNA: TGTGCCAGCAGGGAGGGCGGCGAGCAGTACTTC; CDR3 protein: CASREGGEQYF